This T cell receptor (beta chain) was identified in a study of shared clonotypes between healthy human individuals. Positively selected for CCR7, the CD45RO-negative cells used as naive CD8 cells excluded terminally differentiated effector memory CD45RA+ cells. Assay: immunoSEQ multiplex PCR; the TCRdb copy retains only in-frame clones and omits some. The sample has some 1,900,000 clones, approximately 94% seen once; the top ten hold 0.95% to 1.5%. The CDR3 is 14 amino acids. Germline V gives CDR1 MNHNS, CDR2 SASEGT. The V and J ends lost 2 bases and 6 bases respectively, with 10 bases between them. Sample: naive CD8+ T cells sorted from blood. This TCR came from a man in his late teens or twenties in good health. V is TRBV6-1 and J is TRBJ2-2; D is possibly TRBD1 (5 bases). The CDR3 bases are TGTGCCAGCAGTGAATTCAGGGTGGCCGGGGAGCTGTTTTTT. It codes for CASSEFRVAGELFF.